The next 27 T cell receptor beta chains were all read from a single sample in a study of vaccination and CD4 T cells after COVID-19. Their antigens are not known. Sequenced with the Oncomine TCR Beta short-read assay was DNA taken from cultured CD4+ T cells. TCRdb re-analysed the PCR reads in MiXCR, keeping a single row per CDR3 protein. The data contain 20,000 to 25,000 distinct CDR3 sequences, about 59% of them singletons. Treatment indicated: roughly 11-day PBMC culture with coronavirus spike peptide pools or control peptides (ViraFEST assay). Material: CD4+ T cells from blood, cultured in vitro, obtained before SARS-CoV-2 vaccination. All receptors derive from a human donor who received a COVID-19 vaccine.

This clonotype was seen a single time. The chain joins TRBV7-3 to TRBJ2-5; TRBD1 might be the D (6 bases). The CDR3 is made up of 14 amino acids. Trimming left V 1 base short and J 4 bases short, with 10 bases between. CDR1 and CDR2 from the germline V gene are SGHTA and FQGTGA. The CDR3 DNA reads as TGTGCCAGCAGCTTAATTGGCAGGGGAGAGACCCAGTACTTC. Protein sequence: CASSLIGRGETQYF.

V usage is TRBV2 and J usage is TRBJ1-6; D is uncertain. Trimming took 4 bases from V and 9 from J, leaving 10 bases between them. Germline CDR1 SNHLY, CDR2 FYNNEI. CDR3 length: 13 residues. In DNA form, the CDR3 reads TGTGCCAGCAGTGTGGATAACGGTTCACCCCTCCACTTT. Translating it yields CASSVDNGSPLHF.

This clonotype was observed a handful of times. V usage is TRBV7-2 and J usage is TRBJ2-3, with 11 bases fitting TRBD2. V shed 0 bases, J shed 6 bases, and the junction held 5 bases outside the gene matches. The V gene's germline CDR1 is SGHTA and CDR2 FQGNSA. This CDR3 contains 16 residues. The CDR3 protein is CASSLAISGGADTQYF. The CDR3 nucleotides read TGTGCCAGCAGCTTAGCAATTAGCGGGGGGGCCGATACGCAGTATTTT.

In DNA, the CDR3 is TGTGCCACCAGCAGAGGGCGGCCTCTTAATGAAAAACTGTTTTTT. Protein product: CATSRGRPLNEKLFF. This chain uses TRBV15 with TRBJ1-4, with D hard to call. There are 15 residues in the CDR3. The V and J ends lost 1 base and 4 bases respectively, with 10 bases between them. From germline, CDR1 is LNHNV and CDR2 YYDKDF (reference sequence). Together with reference TRBV15 and TRBJ1-4, the CDR3 gives the full variable domain: DAMVIQNPRYQVTQFGKPVTLSCSQTLNHNVMYWYQQKSSQAPKLLFHYYDKDFNNEADTPDNFQSRRPNTSFCFLDIRSPGLGDTAMYLCATSRGRPLNEKLFFGSGTQLSVL.

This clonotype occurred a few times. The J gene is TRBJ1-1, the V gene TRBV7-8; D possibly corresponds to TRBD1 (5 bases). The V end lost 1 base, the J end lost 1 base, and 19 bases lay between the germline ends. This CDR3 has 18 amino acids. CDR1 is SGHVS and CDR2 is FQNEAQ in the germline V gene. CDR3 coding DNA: TGTGCCAGCAGCTTAGTCCTGGGACCTTACGAGGCGAACACTGAAGCTTTCTTT. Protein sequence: CASSLVLGPYEANTEAFF.

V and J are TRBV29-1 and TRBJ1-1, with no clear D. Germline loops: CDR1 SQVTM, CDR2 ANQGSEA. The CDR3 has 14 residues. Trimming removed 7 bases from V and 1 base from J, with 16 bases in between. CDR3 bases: TGCAGCGCGGGAGAGCCTAACCCGAACACTGAAGCTTTCTTT. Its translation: CSAGEPNPNTEAFF.

CDR3 protein: CSAIAPTGANEQYF. As DNA, the CDR3 is TGCAGTGCCATAGCCCCGACAGGGGCGAACGAGCAGTACTTC. The chain links TRBV20-1 to TRBJ2-7; 8 bases agree with TRBD1. Germline V lookup: CDR1 DFQATT, CDR2 SNEGSKA (reference sequence). V shed 6 bases and J 5 bases; nucleotides not matched to a gene: 12. This CDR3 region has 14 residues.

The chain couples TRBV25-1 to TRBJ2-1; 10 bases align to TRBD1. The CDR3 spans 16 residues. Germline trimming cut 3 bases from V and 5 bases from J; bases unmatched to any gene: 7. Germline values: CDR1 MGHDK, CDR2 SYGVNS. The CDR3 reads CASSERTGGEDNEQFF. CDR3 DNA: TGTGCCAGCAGTGAGCGGACAGGGGGAGAGGACAATGAGCAGTTCTTC.

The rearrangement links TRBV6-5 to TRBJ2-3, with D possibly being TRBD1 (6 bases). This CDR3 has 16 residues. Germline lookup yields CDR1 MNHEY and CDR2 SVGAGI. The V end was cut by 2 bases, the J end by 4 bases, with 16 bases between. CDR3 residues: CASSYPGGEASDTQYF. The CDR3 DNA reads TGTGCCAGCAGTTACCCTGGGGGCGAGGCTTCAGATACGCAGTATTTT.

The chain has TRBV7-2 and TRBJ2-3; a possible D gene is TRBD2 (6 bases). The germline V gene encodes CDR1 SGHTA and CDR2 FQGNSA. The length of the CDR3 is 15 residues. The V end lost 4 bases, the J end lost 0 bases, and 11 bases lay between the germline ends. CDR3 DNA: TGTGCCAGCAGCTCCGGGGACTTCAGCACAGATACGCAGTATTTT. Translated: CASSSGDFSTDTQYF.

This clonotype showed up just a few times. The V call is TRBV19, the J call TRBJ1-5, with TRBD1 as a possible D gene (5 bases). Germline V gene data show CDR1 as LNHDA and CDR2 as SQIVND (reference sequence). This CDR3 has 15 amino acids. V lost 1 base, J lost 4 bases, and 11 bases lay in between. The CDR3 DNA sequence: TGTGCCAGTAGTATAGGGCAGGGTAGGAATCAGCCCCAGCATTTT. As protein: CASSIGQGRNQPQHF.

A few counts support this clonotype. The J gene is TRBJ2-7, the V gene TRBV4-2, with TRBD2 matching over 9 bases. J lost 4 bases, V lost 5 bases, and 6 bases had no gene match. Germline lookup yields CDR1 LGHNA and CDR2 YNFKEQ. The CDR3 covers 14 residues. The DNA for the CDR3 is TGTGCCAGCAGCTTGGAAGCGGGGGGTTACGAGCAGTACTTC. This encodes CASSLEAGGYEQYF.

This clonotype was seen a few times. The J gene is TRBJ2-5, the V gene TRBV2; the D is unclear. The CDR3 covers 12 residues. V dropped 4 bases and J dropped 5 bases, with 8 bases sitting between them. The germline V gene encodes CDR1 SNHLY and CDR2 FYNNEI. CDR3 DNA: TGTGCCAGCAGTGGGACCGAGGAGACCCAGTACTTC. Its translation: CASSGTEETQYF.

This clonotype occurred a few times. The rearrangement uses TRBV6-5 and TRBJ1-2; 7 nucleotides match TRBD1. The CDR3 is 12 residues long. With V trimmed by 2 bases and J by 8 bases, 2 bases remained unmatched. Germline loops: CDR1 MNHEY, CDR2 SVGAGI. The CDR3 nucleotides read TGTGCCAGCAGTTACCCGACAGGGGGCTACACCTTC. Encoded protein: CASSYPTGGYTF.

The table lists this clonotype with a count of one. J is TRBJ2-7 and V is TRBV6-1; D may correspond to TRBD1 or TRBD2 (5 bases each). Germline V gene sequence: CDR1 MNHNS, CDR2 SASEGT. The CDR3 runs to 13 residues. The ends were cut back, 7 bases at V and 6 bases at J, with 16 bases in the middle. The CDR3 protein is CASMVFGAGEQYF. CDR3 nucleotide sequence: TGTGCCAGCATGGTATTCGGGGCGGGCGAGCAGTACTTC.

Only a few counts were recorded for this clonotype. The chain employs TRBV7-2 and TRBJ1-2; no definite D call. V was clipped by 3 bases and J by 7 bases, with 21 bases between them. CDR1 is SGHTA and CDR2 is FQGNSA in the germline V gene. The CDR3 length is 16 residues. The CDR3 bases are TGTGCCAGCAGCTTGGCCGTACAGACCTACCCCTCTGGCTACACCTTC. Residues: CASSLAVQTYPSGYTF.

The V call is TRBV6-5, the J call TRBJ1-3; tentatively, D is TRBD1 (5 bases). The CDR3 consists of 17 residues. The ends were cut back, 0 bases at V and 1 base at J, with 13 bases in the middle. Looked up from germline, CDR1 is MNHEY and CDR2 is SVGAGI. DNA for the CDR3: TGTGCCAGCAGTTACTCGAGTCAGGGACCGTCTGGAAACACCATATATTTT. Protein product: CASSYSSQGPSGNTIYF.

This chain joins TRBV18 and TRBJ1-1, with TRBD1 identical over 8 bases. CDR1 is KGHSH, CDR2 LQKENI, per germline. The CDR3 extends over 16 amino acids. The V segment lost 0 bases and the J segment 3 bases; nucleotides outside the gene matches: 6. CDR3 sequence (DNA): TGTGCCAGCTCACCACCGAGTGCAGGGGGCCACACTGAAGCTTTCTTT. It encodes CASSPPSAGGHTEAFF. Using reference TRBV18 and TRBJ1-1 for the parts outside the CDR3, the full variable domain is NAGVMQNPRHLVRRRGQEARLRCSPMKGHSHVYWYRQLPEEGLKFMVYLQKENIIDESGMPKERFSAEFPKEGPSILRIQQVVRGDSAAYFCASSPPSAGGHTEAFFGQGTRLTVV.

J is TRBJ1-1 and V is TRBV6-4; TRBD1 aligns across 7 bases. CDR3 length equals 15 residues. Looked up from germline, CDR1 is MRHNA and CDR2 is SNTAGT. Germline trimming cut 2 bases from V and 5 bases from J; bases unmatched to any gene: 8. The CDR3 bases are TGTGCCAGCAGTGACCTCCCGAACAGGGGAACTGAAGCTTTCTTT. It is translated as CASSDLPNRGTEAFF.

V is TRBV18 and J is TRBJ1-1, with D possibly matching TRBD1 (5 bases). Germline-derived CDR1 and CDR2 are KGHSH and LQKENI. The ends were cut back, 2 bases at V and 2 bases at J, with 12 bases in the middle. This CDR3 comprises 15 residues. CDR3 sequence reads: CASSPDRGVNTEAFF. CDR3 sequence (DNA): TGTGCCAGCTCACCAGATCGGGGCGTTAACACTGAAGCTTTCTTT.

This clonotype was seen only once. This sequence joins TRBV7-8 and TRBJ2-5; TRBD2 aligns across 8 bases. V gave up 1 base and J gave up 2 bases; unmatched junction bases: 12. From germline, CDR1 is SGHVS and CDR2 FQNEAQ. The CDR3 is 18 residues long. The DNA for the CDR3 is TGTGCCAGCAGCTTAGATAGCGGGGTAGCGGTCCGACAAGAGACCCAGTACTTC. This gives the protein CASSLDSGVAVRQETQYF. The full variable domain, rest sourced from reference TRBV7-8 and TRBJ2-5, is GAGVSQSPRYKVAKRGQDVALRCDPISGHVSLFWYQQALGQGPEFLTYFQNEAQLDKSGLPSDRFFAERPEGSVSTLKIQRTQQEDSAVYLCASSLDSGVAVRQETQYFGPGTRLLVL.

CDR3 bases: TGTGCCAGCAGCCCAGGAGGGGGTAGCTATGGCTACACCTTC. Its protein is CASSPGGGSYGYTF. The V call is TRBV7-8, the J call TRBJ1-2; D is perhaps TRBD1 (6 bases). Germline V CDR1 and CDR2: SGHVS, FQNEAQ. The ends were cut back, 5 bases at V and 4 bases at J, with 14 bases in the middle. This CDR3 has 14 residues.

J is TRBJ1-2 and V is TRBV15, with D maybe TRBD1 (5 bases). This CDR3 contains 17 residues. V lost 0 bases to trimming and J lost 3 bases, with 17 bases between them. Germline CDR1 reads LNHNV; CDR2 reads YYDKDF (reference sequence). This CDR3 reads CATSRDLSTGTYYGYTF. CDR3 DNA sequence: TGTGCCACCAGCAGAGATTTATCTACCGGGACCTACTATGGCTACACCTTC.

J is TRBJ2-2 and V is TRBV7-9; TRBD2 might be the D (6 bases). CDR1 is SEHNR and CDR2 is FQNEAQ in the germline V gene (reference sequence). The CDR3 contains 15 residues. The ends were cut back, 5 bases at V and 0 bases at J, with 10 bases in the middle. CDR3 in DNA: TGTGCCAGCAGCCTGGGACTCCCGAACACCGGGGAGCTGTTTTTT. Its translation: CASSLGLPNTGELFF.

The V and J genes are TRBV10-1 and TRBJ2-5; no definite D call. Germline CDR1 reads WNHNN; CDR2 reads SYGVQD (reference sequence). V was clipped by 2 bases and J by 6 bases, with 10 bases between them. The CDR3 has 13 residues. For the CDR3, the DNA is TGCGCCAGCAGTGAGCAGATAGCAAAGACCCAGTACTTC. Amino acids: CASSEQIAKTQYF.

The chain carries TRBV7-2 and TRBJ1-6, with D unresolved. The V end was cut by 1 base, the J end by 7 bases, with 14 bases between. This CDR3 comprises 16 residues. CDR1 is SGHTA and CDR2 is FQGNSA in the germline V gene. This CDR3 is CASSLGLRGNNSPLHF. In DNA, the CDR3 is TGTGCCAGCAGCTTAGGTCTCCGGGGTAACAATTCACCCCTCCACTTT.

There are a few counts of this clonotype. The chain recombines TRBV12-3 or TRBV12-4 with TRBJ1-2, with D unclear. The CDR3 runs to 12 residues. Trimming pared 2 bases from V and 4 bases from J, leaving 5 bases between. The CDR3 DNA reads TGTGCCAGCAGTTTATACCGCTATGGCTACACCTTC. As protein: CASSLYRYGYTF.